This T cell receptor (beta chain) was observed in a study of blood T cell repertoires in COVID-19. In the study overall: Acute-phase and convalescent COVID-19 samples originated in the United States, Italy and Spain. T cells, B-cell-depleted T cells, or PBMCs provided the cDNA or gDNA that served as material.

Assignment of participants to cohorts was predicated upon participant-reported clinical history. The V end lost 1 base, the J end lost 2 bases, and 15 bases lay between the germline ends. The CDR3 covers 16 residues. The germline V gene encodes CDR1 SGHVS and CDR2 FQNEAQ. The data were produced by immunoSEQ multiplex PCR, yet TCRdb's version contains in-frame clones alone and is incomplete. Among 400,000 to 550,000 clones listed, 87% were seen once. The sample comprised PBMCs or T cells enriched from blood (not recorded which). The receptor comes from a woman aged 18-29 years with acute COVID-19. The chain couples TRBV7-8 to TRBJ2-7, with D perhaps matching TRBD1 (5 bases). The DNA for the CDR3 is TGTGCCAGCAGCTTAGATGTTGGGGCACCCCCCTACGAGCAGTACTTC. This gives the protein CASSLDVGAPPYEQYF.